This section outlines one TCR beta chain sequence together with its context. What it binds is unknown. Mismatch with germline at one junction end may stem from a read error. The source of the sample is a study of T cells after yellow fever vaccination. The wider study: Preparation of fractions with low cell numbers was performed using SMART-Seq v4 Ultra Low Input.

CDR1 is SGHTA and CDR2 is FQGNSA in the germline V gene. The CDR3 length is 16 residues. TCRdb processed the 5' RACE reads anew with MiXCR; each CDR3 protein has one entry. The sample has about 360,000 distinct CDR3 sequences; 6.2% are singletons. Study-level results: A weaker secondary response peaked on day 5, the primary on day 15.

The specimen was PBMCs, collected 5 days after the yellow fever booster vaccination. This TCR was recovered from a man aged 25 to 40 who received the YFV17D yellow fever vaccine. The V call is TRBV7-2, the J call TRBJ2-7, with 10 bases matching TRBD2. CDR3 DNA sequence: TGTGCCAGCAGCCTACAGGAAGCGGGAGGGCCCTACGAGCAGTGCTTC. Translated: CASSLQEAGGPYEQCF.